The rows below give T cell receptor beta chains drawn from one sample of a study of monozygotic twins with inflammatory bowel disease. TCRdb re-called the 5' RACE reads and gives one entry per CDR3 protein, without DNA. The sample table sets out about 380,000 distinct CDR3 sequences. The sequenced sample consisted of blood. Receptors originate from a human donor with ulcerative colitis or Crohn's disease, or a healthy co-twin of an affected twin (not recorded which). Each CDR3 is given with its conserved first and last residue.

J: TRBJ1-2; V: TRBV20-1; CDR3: CSAPTTDRGGKGYGYTF
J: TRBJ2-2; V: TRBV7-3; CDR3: CASSLLDRRNTGELFF
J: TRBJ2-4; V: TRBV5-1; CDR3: CASSSPSTALAKNIQYF
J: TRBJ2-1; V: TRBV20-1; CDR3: CSARLAGPLWEQFF
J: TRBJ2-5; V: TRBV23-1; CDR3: CARGGGQETQYF
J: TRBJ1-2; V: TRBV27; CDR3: CASSLRAGGNGYTF
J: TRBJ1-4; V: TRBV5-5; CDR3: CASSVTQGAANEKLFF
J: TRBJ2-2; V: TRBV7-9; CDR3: CASRDRGTGELFF
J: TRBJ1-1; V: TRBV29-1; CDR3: CSVDRGLNTEAFF
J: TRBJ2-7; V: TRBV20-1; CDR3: CSSPKTPYEQYF
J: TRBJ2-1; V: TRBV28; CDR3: CASSLSQAGGHNEQFF
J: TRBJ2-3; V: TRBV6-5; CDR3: CASSYYASGRTDTQYF
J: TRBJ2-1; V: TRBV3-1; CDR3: CASSSHDRAPYNEQFF
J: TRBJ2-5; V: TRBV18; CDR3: CASSPLARRGGLETQYF
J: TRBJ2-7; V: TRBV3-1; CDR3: CASSQTWTGSYEQYF
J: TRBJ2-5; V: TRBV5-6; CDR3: CASSARLAGEETQYF
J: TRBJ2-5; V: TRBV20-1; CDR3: CSAMTPPETQYF
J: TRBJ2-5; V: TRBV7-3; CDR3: CASSPSTGSKGETQYF
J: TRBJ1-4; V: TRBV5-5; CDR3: CASSLLGTGDEKLFF
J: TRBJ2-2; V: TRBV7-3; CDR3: CASSSQGALHTGELFF
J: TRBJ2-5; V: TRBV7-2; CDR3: CASSLATSPASETQYF
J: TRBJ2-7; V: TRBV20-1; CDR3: CSAETLAGSSYEQYF
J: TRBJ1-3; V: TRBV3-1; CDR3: CASSYPFSGNTIYF
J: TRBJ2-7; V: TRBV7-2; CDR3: CASSPDRDHEQYF
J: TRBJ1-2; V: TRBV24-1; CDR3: CATSVGFGEDYTF
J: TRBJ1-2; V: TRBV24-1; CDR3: CATSDSPDGINYGYTF
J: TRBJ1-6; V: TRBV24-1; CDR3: CATSDGTSLHF
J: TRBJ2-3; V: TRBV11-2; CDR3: CASSPPIPAGAYTDTQYF
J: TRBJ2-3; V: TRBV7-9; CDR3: CASSPARKDTQYF
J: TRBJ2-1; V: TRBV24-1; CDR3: CATSDSRLGREQFF
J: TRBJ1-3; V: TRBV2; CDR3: CASIKTGNTIYF
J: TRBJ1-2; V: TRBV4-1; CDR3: CASSQVPGTDNYGYTF
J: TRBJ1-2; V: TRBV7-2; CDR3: CASSLKQGNGYTF
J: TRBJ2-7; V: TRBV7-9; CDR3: CASRSGQFYEQYF
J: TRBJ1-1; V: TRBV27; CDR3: CASSLSVVRTGTEAFF
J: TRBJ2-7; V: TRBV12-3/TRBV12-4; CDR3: CASSMTGTREYEQYF
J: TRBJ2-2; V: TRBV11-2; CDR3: CASSLGSQGAQTGELFF
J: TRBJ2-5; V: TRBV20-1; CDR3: CSASLAGAGETQYF
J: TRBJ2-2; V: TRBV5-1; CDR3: CASSLRAPGGTGELFF
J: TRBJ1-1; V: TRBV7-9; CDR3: CASRERGLDTEAFF
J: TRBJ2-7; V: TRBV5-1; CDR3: CASSLSRGHTYEQYF
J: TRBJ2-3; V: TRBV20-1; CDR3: CSAVRGGGVTDTQYF
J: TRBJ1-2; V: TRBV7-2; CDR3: CASSRVGTGLNYGYTF
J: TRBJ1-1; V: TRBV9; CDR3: CASSESAIRTEAFF
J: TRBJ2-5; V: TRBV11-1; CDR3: CASSLGLRETQYF
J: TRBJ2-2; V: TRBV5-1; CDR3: CASSYSGSNTGELFF
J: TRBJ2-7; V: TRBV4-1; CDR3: CASSQKIDTDGYEQYF
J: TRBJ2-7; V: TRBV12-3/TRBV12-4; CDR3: CASRVGGYEQYF
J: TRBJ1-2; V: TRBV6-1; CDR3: CASSITNHRTSNYGYTF
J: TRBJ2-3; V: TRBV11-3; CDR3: CASGGVAGNTDTQYF
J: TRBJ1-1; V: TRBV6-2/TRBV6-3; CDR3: CASTEQSMNTEAFF
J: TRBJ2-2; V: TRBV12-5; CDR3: CASGPGLPNTGELFF